The present T cell receptor (beta chain) was sequenced within a study of T cells after yellow fever vaccination. Study-wide results and caveats: Reappearing after the booster were most of the clones from primary vaccination (around 96% CD4, approximately 86% CD8). Peak timing came faster in the weaker secondary response, day 5 versus 15.

Germline V lookup: CDR1 MNHEY, CDR2 SMNVEV (reference sequence). The CDR3 consists of 15 residues. The V gene lost 3 bases and the J gene lost 1 base, with 12 bases spanning the gap. Comment on this clonotype: The antigen remains undetermined.

Each CDR3 protein is one row after TCRdb ran MiXCR on the 5' RACE reads. The sample has 320,000 or so distinct CDR3 sequences, roughly 7.5% seen once. The chain employs TRBV27 and TRBJ1-1; D ambiguous. This TCR derives from a man aged 18 to 30 who received the YFV17D yellow fever vaccine. This material consisted of PBMCs, taken around 45 days after the first yellow fever vaccination. The chain's CDR3 is CASSFRSGGNTEAFF. CDR3 nucleotide sequence: TGTGCCAGCAGTTTTCGGTCTGGTGGGAACACTGAAGCTTTCTTT.